Each of the 8 T cell receptor beta chains below was sequenced from the same sample in a study of identical twins. MiXCR, applied by TCRdb to the 5' RACE reads, yields one record per CDR3 protein. This table has 1.5 million to 2 million distinct CDR3 sequences, about 32% appearing once. Source material: cord blood. The source of these receptors is a newborn girl in good health.

This clonotype was counted only a few times. The chain joins TRBV5-1 to TRBJ2-7; TRBD2 agrees at 9 bases. V shed 0 bases, J shed 3 bases, and the junction held 7 bases outside the gene matches. The CDR3 spans 16 residues. Per germline, CDR1 SGHRS and CDR2 YFSETQ. In DNA form, the CDR3 reads TGCGCCAGCAGCTTGGGGGGTCTAGCGGGAAACTACGAGCAGTACTTC. It codes for CASSLGGLAGNYEQYF.

Regarding this clonotype: Germline is not matched at one junction end, which may reflect a read error. The rearrangement links TRBV2 to TRBJ2-7, with D possibly being TRBD2 (6 bases). The CDR3 extends over 14 amino acids. CDR1 and CDR2 from the germline V gene are SNHLY and FYNNEI. The CDR3 nucleotides read TGTGTCAGCAGTGCGCTAGCGATTAGCTCAGAGCAGTACTTC. It encodes CVSSALAISSEQYF.

The chain has TRBV25-1 and TRBJ2-3; TRBD1 is a possible D gene (5 bases). The CDR3 sequence is 14 residues long. The V gene lost 4 bases and the J gene lost 3 bases, with 11 bases spanning the gap. Germline V gene sequence: CDR1 MGHDK, CDR2 SYGVNS. CDR3 sequence reads: CASSARVGTDTQYF. Here the CDR3 DNA reads TGTGCCAGCAGTGCCAGGGTGGGGACAGATACGCAGTATTTT.

This clonotype was counted at least ten times. V usage is TRBV25-1 and J usage is TRBJ2-1; D may be TRBD1 or TRBD2 (5 bases each). This CDR3 region has 13 residues. Germline lookup yields CDR1 MGHDK and CDR2 SYGVNS. V was clipped by 6 bases and J by 9 bases, with 15 bases between them. CDR3 in amino acids: CASSPLVRGEQFF. CDR3 DNA: TGTGCCAGCAGCCCTTTAGTGAGGGGTGAGCAGTTCTTC.

This clonotype has more than one count but fewer than ten. The chain combines TRBV24-1 with TRBJ1-5; a possible D gene is TRBD1 (5 bases). The length of the CDR3 is 13 residues. Germline loops: CDR1 KGHDR, CDR2 SFDVKD. V was cut by 4 bases and J by 4 bases, with 7 bases left in between. The CDR3 DNA reads as TGTGCCACCAGTGAGGGGACGAATCAGCCCCAGCATTTT. Residues: CATSEGTNQPQHF.

There are a few counts of this clonotype. A much larger clonotype is one base distant, so this may be a read error. The chain links TRBV7-2 to TRBJ2-3; unclear D gene. The CDR3 consists of 12 residues. The germline V and J ends were trimmed by 4 bases and 2 bases, with 4 bases remaining between them. CDR1 is SGHTA, CDR2 FQGNSA, per germline. The CDR3 region is CASSWFTDTQYF. The CDR3 nucleotides read TGTGCCAGCAGCTGGTTCACAGATACGCAGTATTTT.

This clonotype appeared a few times. The chain joins TRBV12-3 or TRBV12-4 to TRBJ1-5, with D unclear. The CDR3 has 13 amino acids. Trimming took off 4 bases at V and 5 bases at J, with 9 bases between the two ends. CDR3 amino acids: CASSWTGHQPQHF. In DNA, the CDR3 is TGTGCCAGCAGTTGGACGGGTCATCAGCCCCAGCATTTT.

The chain recombines TRBV5-1 with TRBJ2-1, with 9 bases aligning to TRBD2. Trimming cost V 2 bases and J 6 bases; bases outside gene matches: 6. The CDR3 consists of 15 residues. Germline V gene lookup returns CDR1 SGHRS and CDR2 YFSETQ. As DNA, the CDR3 is TGCGCCAGCAGCTTCCCTAGCGGGGCCGGCAATGAGCAGTTCTTC. Its protein product is CASSFPSGAGNEQFF. Looking up the rest from reference TRBV5-1 and TRBJ2-1 gives the full variable domain: KAGVTQTPRYLIKTRGQQVTLSCSPISGHRSVSWYQQTPGQGLQFLFEYFSETQRNKGNFPGRFSGRQFSNSRSEMNVSTLELGDSALYLCASSFPSGAGNEQFFGPGTRLTVL.